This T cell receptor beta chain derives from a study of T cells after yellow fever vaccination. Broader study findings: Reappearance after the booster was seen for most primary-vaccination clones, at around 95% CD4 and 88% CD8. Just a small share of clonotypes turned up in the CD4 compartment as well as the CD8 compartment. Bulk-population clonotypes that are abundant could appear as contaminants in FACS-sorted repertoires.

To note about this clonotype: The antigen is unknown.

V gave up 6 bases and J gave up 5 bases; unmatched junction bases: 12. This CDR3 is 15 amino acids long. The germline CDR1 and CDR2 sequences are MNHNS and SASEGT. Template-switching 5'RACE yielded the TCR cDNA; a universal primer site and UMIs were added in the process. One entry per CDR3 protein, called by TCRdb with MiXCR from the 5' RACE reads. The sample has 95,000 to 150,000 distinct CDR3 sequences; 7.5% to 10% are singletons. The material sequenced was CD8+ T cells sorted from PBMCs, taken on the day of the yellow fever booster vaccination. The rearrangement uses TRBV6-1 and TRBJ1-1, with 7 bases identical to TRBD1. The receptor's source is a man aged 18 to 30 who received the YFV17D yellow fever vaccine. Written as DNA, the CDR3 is TGTGCCAGCAGCACCCCGACAGGGTTTGTGACTGAAGCTTTCTTT. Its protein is CASSTPTGFVTEAFF.